The T cell receptor beta chain under discussion was sequenced for a study of cytomegalovirus exposure and HLA in healthy donors. General study results and limits: Within a later analysis, the majority of CMV-associated TCR beta chains appeared HLA-restricted. Reportedly, a later analysis found an Asian-associated ancestry cluster had fewer N-insertions than the approximately 700-donor mean. Later analysis revealed greater clonal expansion in HLA-associated TCR beta chains than in equally common others. Across donors, most TCRs were seen rarely, yet some public ones were widespread.

CDR3 length equals 15 residues. The J segment lost 3 bases and the V segment lost 4 bases, leaving 4 bases of the junction unmatched. Per the germline V gene, CDR1 is SGHNT and CDR2 is YYREEE (reference sequence). As to this clone: The antigen is undetermined.

Both 60 Vbeta primers and 13 Jbeta primers went into the PCR. Profiled with immunoSEQ multiplex PCR; TCRdb holds only in-frame clones, not every one. The data show approximately 170,000 clones, approximately 81% seen once. This TCR derives from a male donor in good health and CMV-seronegative. Sequenced: PBMCs. The rearrangement joins TRBV5-4 to TRBJ1-3; 10 bases line up with TRBD1. As DNA, the CDR3 is TGTGCCAGCAGCGTGACAGGGGGCATTGGAAACACCATATATTTT. Its translation: CASSVTGGIGNTIYF.